This TCR beta chain was sequenced during a study of blood T cell repertoires in COVID-19. The wider study: Collection of acute and convalescent COVID-19 samples took place in the United States, Italy and Spain. Nucleic acid was either cDNA or gDNA, and it came from T cells, B-cell-depleted T cells, or PBMCs.

TCRdb keeps only in-frame clones here, not all; method: immunoSEQ multiplex PCR. The repertoire consists of some 160,000 clones, with approximately 87% occurring once and the leading ten covering 3.5% to 4%. The CDR3 spans 14 residues. V was shortened by 1 base and J by 4 bases, with 7 bases between the two germline ends. In germline, CDR1 is SEHNR, CDR2 FQNEAQ (reference sequence). The gene calls are TRBV7-9 and TRBJ1-4; D not resolved. Source material: peripheral blood. The TCR was taken from a woman aged 70 to 79 with acute or convalescent COVID-19. CDR3 nucleotides: TGTGCCAGCAGCTTAGACAGTAATAATGAAAAACTGTTTTTT. Residues: CASSLDSNNEKLFF.